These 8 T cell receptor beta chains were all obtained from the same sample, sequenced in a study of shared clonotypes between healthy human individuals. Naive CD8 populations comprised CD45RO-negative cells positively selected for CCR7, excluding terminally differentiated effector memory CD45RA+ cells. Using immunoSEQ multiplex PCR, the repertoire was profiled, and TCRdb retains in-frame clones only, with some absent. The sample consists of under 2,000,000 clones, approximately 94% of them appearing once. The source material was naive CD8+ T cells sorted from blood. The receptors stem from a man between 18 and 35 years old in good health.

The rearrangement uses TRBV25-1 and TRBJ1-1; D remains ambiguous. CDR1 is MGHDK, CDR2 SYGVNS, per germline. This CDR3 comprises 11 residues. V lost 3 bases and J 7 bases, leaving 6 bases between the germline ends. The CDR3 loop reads CASSDSLEAFF. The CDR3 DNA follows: TGTGCCAGCAGTGACAGCCTTGAAGCTTTCTTT.

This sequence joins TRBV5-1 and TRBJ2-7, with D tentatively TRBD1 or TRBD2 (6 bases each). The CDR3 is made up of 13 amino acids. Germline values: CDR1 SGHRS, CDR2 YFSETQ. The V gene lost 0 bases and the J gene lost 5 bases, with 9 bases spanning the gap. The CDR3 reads CASSLEGGHEQYF. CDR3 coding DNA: TGCGCCAGCAGCTTGGAGGGGGGCCACGAGCAGTACTTC.

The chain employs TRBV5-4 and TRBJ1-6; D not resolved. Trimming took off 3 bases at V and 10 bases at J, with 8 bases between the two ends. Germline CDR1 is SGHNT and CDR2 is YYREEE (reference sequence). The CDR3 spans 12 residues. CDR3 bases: TGTGCCAGCAGCTATGGGTCCTCACCCCTCCACTTT. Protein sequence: CASSYGSSPLHF.

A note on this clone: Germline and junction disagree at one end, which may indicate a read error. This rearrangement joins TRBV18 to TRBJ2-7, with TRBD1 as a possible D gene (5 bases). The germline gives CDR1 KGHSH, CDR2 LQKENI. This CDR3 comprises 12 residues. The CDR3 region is CASSDAGLSEGF. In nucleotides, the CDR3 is TGTGCCAGCTCGGACGCAGGGTTGTCCGAAGGTTTC.

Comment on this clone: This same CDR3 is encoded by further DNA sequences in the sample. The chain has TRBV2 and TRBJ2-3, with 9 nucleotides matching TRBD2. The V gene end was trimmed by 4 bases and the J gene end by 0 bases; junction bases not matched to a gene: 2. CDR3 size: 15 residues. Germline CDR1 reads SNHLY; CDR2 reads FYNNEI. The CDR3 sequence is CASSGLAVSTDTQYF. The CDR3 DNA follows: TGTGCCAGCAGTGGACTAGCGGTTAGCACAGATACGCAGTATTTT.

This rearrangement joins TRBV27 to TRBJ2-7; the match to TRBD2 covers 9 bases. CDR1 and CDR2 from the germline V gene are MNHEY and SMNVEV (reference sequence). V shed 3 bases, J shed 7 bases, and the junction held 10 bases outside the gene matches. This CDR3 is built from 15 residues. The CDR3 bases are TGTGCCAGCAGTTTGGTGAGCGGGGGGCCCCTAGAGCAGTACTTC. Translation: CASSLVSGGPLEQYF.

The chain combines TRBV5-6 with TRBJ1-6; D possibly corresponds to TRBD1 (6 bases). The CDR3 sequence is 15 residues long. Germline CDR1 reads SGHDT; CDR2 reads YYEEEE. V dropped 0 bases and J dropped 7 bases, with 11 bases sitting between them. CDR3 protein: CASSLVWGPNSPLHF. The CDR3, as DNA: TGTGCCAGCAGCTTGGTCTGGGGGCCGAATTCACCCCTCCACTTT.

This CDR3 reads CASSVGTSLTDEQFF. The CDR3, as DNA: TGTGCCAGCAGCGTCGGGACTAGCTTAACCGATGAGCAGTTCTTC. The rearrangement joins TRBV9 to TRBJ2-1; 9 nucleotides align to TRBD2. Looked up from germline, CDR1 is SGDLS and CDR2 is YYNGEE. V trimming: 2 bases; J trimming: 8 bases; junction bases outside the gene matches: 8. CDR3 length: 15 residues.